Each of the 28 T cell receptor beta chains below was sequenced from the same sample in a study of blood T cell repertoires in COVID-19. The method was immunoSEQ multiplex PCR; TCRdb's version includes in-frame clones alone and lacks a portion of them. The table has roughly 250,000 clones, around four fifths seen once; the top ten hold roughly 8.7%. The sequenced sample consisted of peripheral blood. The receptors here all came from a middle-aged man with active or convalescent COVID-19.

This clone showed up just once. The V call is TRBV12-3 or TRBV12-4, the J call TRBJ2-2; D unclear. Trimming removed 3 bases from V and 6 bases from J, with 8 bases in between. The CDR3 has 13 amino acids. As DNA, the CDR3 is TGTGCCAGCAGTTTTAATCAGGCCGGGGAGCTGTTTTTT. This codes for CASSFNQAGELFF.

V gene TRBV10-1 combines with J gene TRBJ2-1, with 10 positions matching TRBD2. Germline loops: CDR1 WNHNN, CDR2 SYGVQD (reference sequence). The V gene end was trimmed by 0 bases and the J gene end by 6 bases; junction bases not matched to a gene: 5. The length of the CDR3 is 16 residues. CDR3 region: CASSESLLAGPNEQFF. The CDR3 region has the DNA TGCGCCAGCAGTGAGTCTTTACTAGCGGGGCCCAATGAGCAGTTCTTC.

V and J are TRBV7-2 and TRBJ2-1; a weak D match, TRBD1 (6 bases). The germline V gene has CDR1 SGHTA and CDR2 FQGNSA. Trimming took 7 bases from V and 6 from J, leaving 16 bases between them. CDR3 length equals 14 residues. The CDR3 region is CASTPGTGFNEQFF. The DNA for the CDR3 is TGTGCCAGCACCCCCGGAACAGGGTTCAATGAGCAGTTCTTC.

The chain joins TRBV4-3 to TRBJ2-7; 10 bases agree with TRBD1. Germline V gene data show CDR1 as LGHNA and CDR2 as YSLEER. Germline trimming cut 0 bases from V and 2 bases from J; bases unmatched to any gene: 7. The CDR3 totals 17 residues. The CDR3 region has the DNA TGCGCCAGCAGCCAAGATATTGGGACAGGGGTCACCTACGAGCAGTACTTC. This gives the protein CASSQDIGTGVTYEQYF.

This rearrangement joins TRBV3-1 (or the pseudogene TRBV3-2) to TRBJ2-5; TRBD1 might be the D (5 bases). Germline CDR1 LGHDT, CDR2 YNNKEL (reference sequence). The germline V and J ends were trimmed by 6 bases and 3 bases, with 17 bases remaining between them. The CDR3 consists of 15 residues. CDR3 bases: TGTGCCAGCAGTGCCTTCTTAGGGGTAAAAGAGACCCAGTACTTC. This sequence encodes CASSAFLGVKETQYF.

The CDR3 region has the DNA TGTGCCAGTAGTATAGAGGGGGGATCTTACGAGCAGTACTTC. As protein: CASSIEGGSYEQYF. The V and J genes are TRBV19 and TRBJ2-7; a weak D match, TRBD2 (6 bases). This CDR3 is built from 14 residues. The V end was cut by 0 bases, the J end by 4 bases, with 10 bases between. Germline CDR1 is LNHDA and CDR2 is SQIVND (reference sequence).

The V and J genes are TRBV7-3 and TRBJ1-2; D remains ambiguous. Germline CDR1 and CDR2: SGHTA and FQGTGA. The length of the CDR3 is 13 residues. Deletions cut 4 bases from V and 5 bases from J, with 11 bases between. The CDR3 region has the DNA TGTGCCAGCAGCTCCGGGTCTCGATATGGCTACACCTTC. Its translation is CASSSGSRYGYTF.

This clone appeared a few times. The chain employs TRBV27 and TRBJ2-5, with 7 bases lining up with TRBD2. Looked up from germline, CDR1 is MNHEY and CDR2 is SMNVEV (reference sequence). V was pared by 6 bases and J by 3 bases, with 7 bases of the junction left unmatched. CDR3 length equals 14 residues. CDR3 in amino acids: CASSLSGAEETQYF. Here the CDR3 DNA reads TGTGCCAGCAGCCTGAGCGGGGCCGAAGAGACCCAGTACTTC.

CDR3 coding DNA: TGTGCCAGCAGACCCACAGGGACCTATAATTCACCCCTCCACTTT. This translates into CASRPTGTYNSPLHF. The V call is TRBV6-5, the J call TRBJ1-6, with D perhaps TRBD1 (6 bases). The CDR3 has 15 amino acids. Germline assignment: CDR1 MNHEY and CDR2 SVGAGI. Trimming cost V 6 bases and J 2 bases, with 11 bases left between them.

V and J are TRBV7-2 and TRBJ1-5; possible D gene TRBD1, 5 bases. This CDR3 region has 17 residues. Germline CDR1 and CDR2: SGHTA and FQGNSA. V dropped 3 bases and J dropped 2 bases, with 17 bases sitting between them. The CDR3 is CASSFSQGGYGNQPQHF. The DNA for the CDR3 is TGTGCCAGCAGCTTCTCGCAGGGAGGGTACGGCAATCAGCCCCAGCATTTT.

The rearrangement uses TRBV4-1 and TRBJ2-3, with TRBD2 matching over 10 bases. With 2 bases clipped from V and 3 bases from J, the junction kept 5 bases outside the gene matches. CDR3 length: 16 residues. The germline CDR1 and CDR2 sequences are MGHRA and YSYEKL. CDR3 nucleotide sequence: TGCGCCAGCAGCCAACAAACTAGCGGGGTGACAGATACGCAGTATTTT. Encoded protein: CASSQQTSGVTDTQYF.

CDR3: CASSLQGNEQFF. The DNA for the CDR3 is TGTGCCAGCAGCTTACAGGGGAATGAGCAGTTCTTC. The chain links TRBV11-2 to TRBJ2-1, with D perhaps TRBD1 (6 bases). The CDR3 totals 12 residues. Germline V gives CDR1 SGHAT, CDR2 FQNNGV. Trimming pared 2 bases from V and 7 bases from J, leaving 6 bases between.

The chain combines TRBV13 with TRBJ2-4; TRBD2 is a possible D gene (5 bases). CDR3 length: 17 residues. Trimming took 3 bases from V and 6 from J, leaving 21 bases between them. Germline V lookup: CDR1 PRHDT, CDR2 FYEKMQ (reference sequence). Written as DNA, the CDR3 is TGTGCCAGCAGCTTTTCTGTTAGTCAGACGACTATAAACATTCAGTACTTC. Amino acid sequence: CASSFSVSQTTINIQYF.

The chain links TRBV27 to TRBJ2-7, with D possibly TRBD2 on 6 matching bases. Per germline, CDR1 MNHEY and CDR2 SMNVEV (reference sequence). This CDR3 region has 18 residues. V lost 4 bases to trimming and J lost 4 bases, with 26 bases between them. CDR3 protein: CASSSAEGSYPFLYEQYF. DNA of the CDR3: TGTGCCAGCAGTTCGGCGGAGGGAAGTTATCCCTTTTTATACGAGCAGTACTTC.

This clone is medium-sized in the sample. This chain uses TRBV27 with TRBJ1-4; 9 nucleotides agree with TRBD1. This CDR3 has 15 amino acids. The germline CDR1 and CDR2 sequences are MNHEY and SMNVEV (reference sequence). Trimming at V came to 1 base and at J to 7 bases, leaving 4 bases not matched to a gene. CDR3 sequence (DNA): TGTGCCAGCAGTTTATATACAGGGGGCAGTGAAAAACTGTTTTTT. Residues: CASSLYTGGSEKLFF.

The CDR3 reads CATSKTSGSVYNEQFF. CDR3 nucleotide sequence: TGTGCCACCAGTAAGACTAGCGGGAGTGTCTACAATGAGCAGTTCTTC. The chain uses TRBV24-1 and TRBJ2-1; 12 bases map to TRBD2. Germline V gene sequence: CDR1 KGHDR, CDR2 SFDVKD. This CDR3 region has 16 residues. V lost 6 bases and J lost 3; bases outside the gene matches: 5.

This chain uses TRBV7-9 with TRBJ2-1; 10 bases line up with TRBD1. Germline loops: CDR1 SEHNR, CDR2 FQNEAQ (reference sequence). Germline trimming cut 5 bases from V and 1 base from J; bases unmatched to any gene: 2. The CDR3 runs to 15 residues. The CDR3 DNA sequence: TGTGCCAGCAGCCGGGACAGGGGTTCCTACAATGAGCAGTTCTTC. It yields the protein CASSRDRGSYNEQFF. The full variable domain, in which reference TRBV7-9 and TRBJ2-1 provide the parts outside the CDR3, is DTGVSQNPRHKITKRGQNVTFRCDPISEHNRLYWYRQTLGQGPEFLTYFQNEAQLEKSRLLSDRFSAERPKGSFSTLEIQRTEQGDSAMYLCASSRDRGSYNEQFFGPGTRLTVL.

This clone was observed once. The chain joins TRBV6-4 to TRBJ1-1; TRBD1 matches at 7 bases. This CDR3 spans 13 amino acids. With V trimmed by 4 bases and J by 8 bases, 7 bases remained unmatched. The germline CDR1 and CDR2 sequences are MRHNA and SNTAGT. CDR3 sequence: CASSVMRGQEAFF. The CDR3, as DNA: TGTGCCAGCAGTGTGATGAGGGGGCAGGAAGCTTTCTTT.

This chain uses TRBV28 with TRBJ2-1, with 8 bases identical to TRBD2. The CDR3 covers 15 residues. J was trimmed by 2 bases and V by 6 bases; bases with no gene match: 6. Germline V lookup: CDR1 MDHEN, CDR2 SYDVKM. The CDR3 DNA reads as TGTGCCAGCAGCCCTGGACTAGCCCCCTACAATGAGCAGTTCTTC. Its protein is CASSPGLAPYNEQFF.

As concerns this clone: Additional DNA sequences in this sample encode the identical CDR3. The J gene is TRBJ1-1, the V gene TRBV30; D possibly corresponds to TRBD1 (6 bases). The CDR3 is 12 amino acids. V lost 0 bases and J lost 4, with 6 bases in between. CDR1 is GTSNPN and CDR2 is SVGIG in the germline V gene (reference sequence). CDR3 sequence (DNA): TGTGCCTGGAGTGTACAGGGCACTGAAGCTTTCTTT. It translates to CAWSVQGTEAFF.

The chain's CDR3 is CASSEAEGGRLYGYTF. CDR3 DNA sequence: TGTGCCAGCAGTGAAGCAGAGGGGGGGAGACTTTATGGCTACACCTTC. The V and J genes are TRBV2 and TRBJ1-2; D might be TRBD1 (6 bases). This CDR3 contains 16 residues. V lost 0 bases to trimming and J lost 5 bases, with 16 bases between them. Germline V gene lookup returns CDR1 SNHLY and CDR2 FYNNEI.

The rearrangement links TRBV3-1 (or the pseudogene TRBV3-2) to TRBJ1-5; no reliable D call. V gave up 2 bases and J gave up 5 bases, with 7 bases separating them. Germline values: CDR1 LGHDT, CDR2 YNNKEL (reference sequence). The CDR3 length is 13 residues. CDR3 bases: TGTGCCAGCAGCCAATGGGGAGATCAGCCCCAGCATTTT. Amino acid sequence: CASSQWGDQPQHF.

The V call is TRBV6-6, the J call TRBJ1-1; D perhaps matches TRBD1 (5 bases). The CDR3 spans 15 residues. Trimming took 6 bases from V and 3 from J, leaving 17 bases between them. Germline-derived CDR1 and CDR2 are MNHNY and SVGAGI (reference sequence). CDR3 coding DNA: TGTGCCAGCAGCACCAAATCAGGGAGGGACACTGAAGCTTTCTTT. Its protein is CASSTKSGRDTEAFF.

This sequence joins TRBV6-6 and TRBJ1-2, with D unresolved. CDR1 is MNHNY, CDR2 SVGAGI, per germline (reference sequence). V lost 0 bases, J lost 3 bases, and 8 bases lay in between. The CDR3 spans 14 residues. CDR3 region: CASSYSSADYGYTF. CDR3 DNA: TGTGCCAGCAGTTACTCGTCGGCGGACTATGGCTACACCTTC.

This clone was counted between two and nine times. The sample carries other DNA sequences with the same CDR3. The J gene is TRBJ1-2, the V gene TRBV24-1; TRBD1 aligns across 8 bases. Looked up from germline, CDR1 is KGHDR and CDR2 is SFDVKD. The CDR3 has 15 amino acids. After removal of 2 bases from V and 3 bases from J, the junction contained 4 bases not matched to a gene. The CDR3 sequence: CATSDSGQGYYGYTF. The CDR3 DNA reads TGTGCCACCAGTGATTCCGGACAGGGATACTATGGCTACACCTTC.

The chain links TRBV9 to TRBJ2-3; 7 nucleotides match TRBD2. From germline, CDR1 is SGDLS and CDR2 YYNGEE. This CDR3 has 17 amino acids. Trimming at V came to 1 base and at J to 5 bases, leaving 13 bases not matched to a gene. Here the CDR3 reads CASSVRTSSPSLDTQYF. In DNA form, the CDR3 reads TGTGCCAGCAGCGTACGGACTAGTTCACCCTCATTAGATACGCAGTATTTT.

This clone occurred once. This chain links TRBV7-9 with TRBJ1-2, with a possible D match to TRBD1 (5 bases). Germline lookup yields CDR1 SEHNR and CDR2 FQNEAQ (reference sequence). This CDR3 is 17 amino acids long. Trimming pared 4 bases from V and 1 base from J, leaving 19 bases between. CDR3 residues: CASSSLDMTAHNYGYTF. CDR3 nucleotide sequence: TGTGCCAGCAGCTCCCTGGACATGACAGCCCATAACTATGGCTACACCTTC.

The rearrangement joins TRBV5-1 to TRBJ1-1, with TRBD1 as a possible D gene (6 bases). This CDR3 has 14 amino acids. V shed 0 bases and J shed 3 bases, with 9 bases lying between them. CDR1 is SGHRS and CDR2 is YFSETQ in the germline V gene. Here the CDR3 reads CASSLAAGDTEAFF. In DNA form, the CDR3 reads TGCGCCAGCAGCTTGGCTGCAGGGGACACTGAAGCTTTCTTT.